A single sample gave rise to the 29 T cell receptor beta chains below, sequenced in a study of T cell responses to AZD1222 COVID-19 vaccine. The method was immunoSEQ multiplex PCR; TCRdb's version includes in-frame clones alone and lacks a portion of them. The sample contains 120,000 or so clones, about 90% of which appear only once. Sequencing was performed on peripheral blood, taken 28 days after the second AZD1222 dose. The receptors originated from an adult who received the AZD1222 COVID-19 vaccine.

The chain recombines TRBV18 with TRBJ2-3, with D possibly TRBD2 on 5 matching bases. Per germline, CDR1 KGHSH and CDR2 LQKENI. This CDR3 spans 16 amino acids. Between the trimmed V and J ends, which lost 3 bases and 0 bases, there was a span of 13 bases. The CDR3 sequence is CASSPSTGISTDTQYF. CDR3 bases: TGTGCCAGCTCACCCTCGACGGGGATTAGCACAGATACGCAGTATTTT.

The chain recombines TRBV6-5 with TRBJ2-5; D possibly matches TRBD1 or TRBD2 (5 bases each). Looked up from germline, CDR1 is MNHEY and CDR2 is SVGAGI. The CDR3 totals 13 residues. V lost 3 bases, J lost 4 bases, and 9 bases lay in between. The CDR3 sequence is CASSYRDRETQYF. The CDR3 DNA reads TGTGCCAGCAGTTATCGGGACCGAGAGACCCAGTACTTC.

The rearrangement joins TRBV6-1 to TRBJ1-1; 11 bases map to TRBD1. V trimming: 2 bases; J trimming: 3 bases; junction bases outside the gene matches: 8. Looked up from germline, CDR1 is MNHNS and CDR2 is SASEGT. The CDR3 runs 17 residues. The CDR3 loop is CASSEPDRGREDTEAFF. The CDR3 DNA sequence: TGTGCCAGCAGTGAACCGGACAGGGGGCGCGAAGACACTGAAGCTTTCTTT.

This chain joins TRBV2 and TRBJ2-5; perhaps TRBD1 as D (6 bases). The CDR3 consists of 15 residues. The germline V and J ends were trimmed by 6 bases and 5 bases, with 19 bases remaining between them. The germline V gene encodes CDR1 SNHLY and CDR2 FYNNEI. The CDR3, as DNA: TGTGCCAGCAGGGCAGGGGTAGGGGCAGGGGAGACCCAGTACTTC. Residues: CASRAGVGAGETQYF.

The sample holds one count of this clone. The chain has TRBV6-1 and TRBJ2-7; TRBD1 agrees at 8 bases. The CDR3 covers 14 residues. The ends lost 7 bases at V and 6 bases at J; junction bases unmatched: 11. Germline V CDR1 and CDR2: MNHNS, SASEGT. In DNA form, the CDR3 reads TGTGCCAGCACCGAGAGACAGGGGAGCAGCGAGCAGTACTTC. It yields the protein CASTERQGSSEQYF.

This clone has a handful of counts. This chain uses TRBV6-5 with TRBJ1-2, with D unresolved. The CDR3 runs to 15 residues. With 0 bases removed from V and 4 bases from J, the gap between germline ends came to 12 bases. Germline V gene lookup returns CDR1 MNHEY and CDR2 SVGAGI. The CDR3 protein is CASSYSSRTGYGYTF. CDR3 in DNA: TGTGCCAGCAGTTACTCATCTAGGACGGGCTATGGCTACACCTTC.

V is TRBV3-1 (or the pseudogene TRBV3-2) and J is TRBJ2-7; 8 nucleotides line up with TRBD2. The J segment lost 2 bases and the V segment lost 5 bases, leaving 11 bases of the junction unmatched. Germline assignment: CDR1 LGHDT and CDR2 YNNKEL (reference sequence). The CDR3 loop spans 16 amino acids. In DNA, the CDR3 is TGTGCCAGCAGCGGGATTACCGGGACTAGGACCTACGAGCAGTACTTC. Translation: CASSGITGTRTYEQYF.

V gene TRBV11-2 combines with J gene TRBJ2-1; 8 bases are shared with TRBD2. The CDR3 consists of 15 residues. Germline assignment: CDR1 SGHAT and CDR2 FQNNGV. Germline trimming cut 4 bases from V and 3 bases from J; bases unmatched to any gene: 5. The CDR3 DNA reads TGTGCCAGCAGCTCATCGACTAGCGACTACAATGAGCAGTTCTTC. Translating gives CASSSSTSDYNEQFF.

CDR3 nucleotide sequence: TGTGCCAGCAGACACACACAGGGTCCTCCCTACGAGCAGTACTTC. Translated, it gives CASRHTQGPPYEQYF. This sequence joins TRBV28 and TRBJ2-7; perhaps TRBD1 as D (6 bases). The CDR3 spans 15 residues. V shed 6 bases and J shed 2 bases, with 17 bases lying between them. Germline V gene sequence: CDR1 MDHEN, CDR2 SYDVKM. The full variable domain, rest sourced from reference TRBV28 and TRBJ2-7, is DVKVTQSSRYLVKRTGEKVFLECVQDMDHENMFWYRQDPGLGLRLIYFSYDVKMKEKGDIPEGYSVSREKKERFSLILESASTNQTSMYLCASRHTQGPPYEQYFGPGTRLTVT.

The genes are TRBV7-8 and TRBJ2-1, with TRBD2 matching over 10 bases. The CDR3 contains 17 residues. The germline CDR1 and CDR2 sequences are SGHVS and FQNEAQ. Trimming at V came to 4 bases and at J to 8 bases, leaving 14 bases not matched to a gene. The CDR3 DNA sequence: TGTGCCAGCAGCTCAAGTCGACAGAGCGGACTAGCGGATGAGCAGTTCTTC. It translates to CASSSSRQSGLADEQFF.

The CDR3 bases are TGTGCCAGCAGCTTAGACGTCCTAGGGGGAGGTGGAAACACCATATATTTT. Amino acids: CASSLDVLGGGGNTIYF. This chain connects TRBV11-2 to TRBJ1-3; possibly TRBD1 for D (6 bases). The V gene lost 0 bases and the J gene lost 3 bases, with 15 bases spanning the gap. The CDR3 sequence is 17 residues long. Germline CDR1 and CDR2: SGHAT and FQNNGV.

V gene TRBV12-3 or TRBV12-4 combines with J gene TRBJ1-1; D possibly corresponds to TRBD1 (6 bases). This CDR3 is built from 13 residues. Deletions cut 7 bases from V and 5 bases from J, with 14 bases between. CDR3 sequence reads: CASIRQGTTEAFF. In DNA form, the CDR3 reads TGTGCCAGCATCCGGCAGGGGACGACTGAAGCTTTCTTT.

The chain has TRBV30 and TRBJ2-1; 7 positions match TRBD2. The CDR3 has 13 amino acids. J lost 4 bases, V lost 2 bases, and 2 bases had no gene match. Germline assignment: CDR1 GTSNPN and CDR2 SVGIG (reference sequence). The CDR3 sequence is CAWSPSGYNEQFF. The DNA for the CDR3 is TGTGCCTGGAGTCCTAGCGGATACAATGAGCAGTTCTTC. The full variable domain, rest sourced from reference TRBV30 and TRBJ2-1, is SQTIHQWPATLVQPVGSPLSLECTVEGTSNPNLYWYRQAAGRGLQLLFYSVGIGQISSEVPQNLSASRPQDRQFILSSKKLLLSDSGFYLCAWSPSGYNEQFFGPGTRLTVL.

This chain joins TRBV19 and TRBJ1-1, with TRBD1 matching 7 bases. V lost 7 bases, J lost 10 bases, and 15 bases stayed unmatched. The germline gives CDR1 LNHDA, CDR2 SQIVND (reference sequence). CDR3 size: 14 residues. The CDR3 DNA follows: TGTGCCAGTAATTTGTCAGGGGGTGTCAGGTCAGCTTTCTTT. Protein: CASNLSGGVRSAFF.

The chain carries TRBV14 and TRBJ1-2; D is undetermined. V lost 4 bases and J lost 2, with 8 bases in between. The CDR3 has 13 residues. Germline CDR1 and CDR2: SGHDN and FVKESK. CDR3: CASSPRRNYGYTF. The CDR3 coding sequence is TGTGCCAGCAGCCCCCGACGGAACTATGGCTACACCTTC.

The chain joins TRBV6-4 to TRBJ1-4; no clear D gene. Trimming cost V 3 bases and J 4 bases, with 12 bases left between them. The germline V gene has CDR1 MRHNA and CDR2 SNTAGT. This CDR3 region has 15 residues. CDR3 loop: CASSEQYTLNEKLFF. The CDR3 DNA reads TGTGCCAGCAGTGAACAGTACACTCTTAATGAAAAACTGTTTTTT.

This clone was seen more than once but under ten times. The chain couples TRBV27 to TRBJ2-3; 7 positions agree with TRBD2. The CDR3 is 14 amino acids. CDR1 and CDR2 (germline): MNHEY, SMNVEV (reference sequence). J was trimmed by 4 bases and V by 0 bases; bases with no gene match: 1. CDR3 loop: CASSLSAGADTQYF. The DNA for the CDR3 is TGTGCCAGCAGTTTATCGGCGGGAGCAGATACGCAGTATTTT.

The chain combines TRBV18 with TRBJ2-7; possible D gene TRBD1, 5 bases. CDR3 size: 14 residues. V shed 3 bases and J shed 3 bases, with 12 bases lying between them. Germline V gene data show CDR1 as KGHSH and CDR2 as LQKENI. The CDR3: CASSPTALSYEQYF. In DNA form, the CDR3 reads TGTGCCAGCTCACCGACAGCCCTAAGCTACGAGCAGTACTTC.

The chain links TRBV24-1 to TRBJ2-1; D unresolved. The CDR3 is made up of 14 amino acids. Germline assignment: CDR1 KGHDR and CDR2 SFDVKD. Trimming cost V 5 bases and J 4 bases, with 11 bases left between them. For the CDR3, the DNA is TGTGCCACCAGTGGGAATGTGGGGTACAATGAGCAGTTCTTC. Translated: CATSGNVGYNEQFF.

The V and J genes are TRBV27 and TRBJ1-1; D is undetermined. From germline, CDR1 is MNHEY and CDR2 SMNVEV (reference sequence). The CDR3 spans 15 residues. V was cut by 6 bases and J by 1 base, with 15 bases left in between. The CDR3 DNA follows: TGTGCCAGCAGCCGTACTATTTTGGGGAACACTGAAGCTTTCTTT. Translating gives CASSRTILGNTEAFF.

This rearrangement joins TRBV5-6 to TRBJ2-3; TRBD1 agrees at 8 bases. Per the germline V gene, CDR1 is SGHDT and CDR2 is YYEEEE. The CDR3 sequence is 17 residues long. V shed 4 bases, J shed 4 bases, and the junction held 14 bases outside the gene matches. CDR3 protein: CASSPNTGQGSPDTQYF. DNA for the CDR3: TGTGCCAGCAGCCCCAATACCGGACAGGGAAGTCCAGATACGCAGTATTTT.

V and J are TRBV19 and TRBJ1-1; D uncertain. This CDR3 comprises 12 residues. Germline V gives CDR1 LNHDA, CDR2 SQIVND (reference sequence). V was shortened by 7 bases and J by 7 bases, with 13 bases between the two germline ends. The CDR3 region is CASTSGWGEAFF. CDR3 nucleotide sequence: TGTGCCAGTACCTCGGGATGGGGTGAAGCTTTCTTT.

This chain uses TRBV4-2 with TRBJ2-3; 9 nucleotides line up with TRBD2. Germline-derived CDR1 and CDR2 are LGHNA and YNFKEQ. The CDR3 spans 19 residues. The V gene end was trimmed by 0 bases and the J gene end by 0 bases; junction bases not matched to a gene: 10. The CDR3 DNA follows: TGTGCCAGCAGCCAAGATCGGTCTAGCGGGGTAGAGAGCACAGATACGCAGTATTTT. It yields the protein CASSQDRSSGVESTDTQYF.

The gene calls are TRBV19 and TRBJ1-5; possible D gene TRBD1, 5 bases. Germline assignment: CDR1 LNHDA and CDR2 SQIVND (reference sequence). The ends were cut back, 5 bases at V and 3 bases at J, with 11 bases in the middle. This CDR3 has 14 residues. The chain's CDR3 is CASSLTANNQPQHF. Written as DNA, the CDR3 is TGTGCCAGTAGTTTGACAGCAAACAATCAGCCCCAGCATTTT.

The chain carries TRBV2 and TRBJ1-5; weak D call: TRBD1 (5 bases). Trimming removed 6 bases at V and 7 bases at J, with 16 bases between. In germline, CDR1 is SNHLY, CDR2 FYNNEI. The CDR3 covers 14 residues. CDR3 nucleotides: TGTGCCAGCAGGGTGGGGGGAGTGAAGCAGCCCCAGCATTTT. It translates to CASRVGGVKQPQHF.

This clone was seen just once. This rearrangement joins TRBV6-2 or TRBV6-3 to TRBJ2-1; D is unresolved. Trimming removed 6 bases at V and 3 bases at J, with 18 bases between. CDR1 and CDR2 from the germline V gene are MNHEY and SVGEGT. The CDR3 spans 16 residues. CDR3 DNA sequence: TGTGCCAGCAGCCGAAATGGGCCCGCTCACTACAATGAGCAGTTCTTC. As protein: CASSRNGPAHYNEQFF.

For the CDR3, the DNA is TGTGCCAGCAGCTTGGACGGACAGAGGAACACTGAAGCTTTCTTT. Its translation is CASSLDGQRNTEAFF. The V gene is TRBV5-4, the J gene TRBJ1-1; D might be TRBD1 (6 bases). The CDR3 totals 15 residues. Deletions cut 0 bases from V and 1 base from J, with 10 bases between. CDR1 and CDR2 (germline): SGHNT, YYREEE (reference sequence). The full variable domain, in which reference TRBV5-4 and TRBJ1-1 provide the parts outside the CDR3, is ETGVTQSPTHLIKTRGQQVTLRCSSQSGHNTVSWYQQALGQGPQFIFQYYREEENGRGNFPPRFSGLQFPNYSSELNVNALELDDSALYLCASSLDGQRNTEAFFGQGTRLTVV.

CDR3 region: CASSDRLPQDLTYEQYF. The CDR3 nucleotides read TGTGCCAGCAGTGATAGGCTGCCACAGGACCTAACCTACGAGCAGTACTTC. The J gene is TRBJ2-7, the V gene TRBV2; perhaps TRBD1 as D (5 bases). There are 17 residues in the CDR3. V was clipped by 3 bases and J by 2 bases, with 20 bases between them. From germline, CDR1 is SNHLY and CDR2 FYNNEI.

V gene TRBV6-1 combines with J gene TRBJ2-1; 7 nucleotides align to TRBD1. Germline V CDR1 and CDR2: MNHNS, SASEGT. Unmatched junction bases numbered 14, after V lost 4 bases and J lost 2 bases. The CDR3 consists of 18 residues. This CDR3 reads CASSARRQPGQTYNEQFF. The CDR3 DNA reads as TGTGCCAGCAGTGCGCGCCGCCAACCGGGACAGACCTACAATGAGCAGTTCTTC.